A selection of T cell receptor beta chains follows, all from one sample in a study of PD-1 blockade in classical Hodgkin lymphoma. The repertoire was sequenced with immunoSEQ multiplex PCR; TCRdb's copy has only in-frame clones and lacks some. Here the sample spans tens of thousands of clones, about 90% being singletons. Sequenced here: peripheral blood mononuclear cells (PBMCs), sampled before the fourth cycle of nivolumab. The receptor set was obtained from a human donor with classical Hodgkin lymphoma. The CDR3 runs from the conserved cysteine through the conserved F or W. A D gene is named only where the DNA matches it firmly. A clone size is listed for some rows: how often the clone was seen (once, few, many), or a class if it is expanded.

v_gene,abundance,j_gene,d_gene,CDR3nt,CDR3aa
TRBV7-8,-,TRBJ2-5,TRBD2,TGTGCCAGCAGCTTAGTAGCGGGGGGGCAAGAGACCCAGTACTTC,CASSLVAGGQETQYF
TRBV5-1,-,TRBJ2-2,-,TGCGCCAGCAGCTTCGCCAGCGCGGGGTCCACCGGGGAGCTGTTTTTT,CASSFASAGSTGELFF
TRBV7-6,-,TRBJ2-5,TRBD2,TGTGCCAGCAGCTTGGCGGGGGGGTTGGAGACCCAGTACTTC,CASSLAGGLETQYF
TRBV6-5,-,TRBJ2-3,-,TGTGCCACCCAGGGAGGGGGCTACACAGATACGCAGTATTTT,CATQGGGYTDTQYF
TRBV15,-,TRBJ2-5,-,TGTGCCACCAGCAATCAGGGCCACCAAGAGACCCAGTACTTC,CATSNQGHQETQYF
TRBV9,-,TRBJ2-3,-,TGTGCCAGCAGCGCGGACGGAGACACAGATACGCAGTATTTT,CASSADGDTDTQYF
TRBV10-3,-,TRBJ1-2,-,TGTGCCACCGGACACCTCTATGGCTACACCTTC,CATGHLYGYTF
TRBV5-4,-,TRBJ2-7,-,TGTGCCAGCAGCTACGGGAGCTTCTACGAGCAGTACTTC,CASSYGSFYEQYF
TRBV9,-,TRBJ2-7,TRBD2,TGTGCCAGCAGCGTTGGACTAGCGGGGCAATACGAGCAGTACTTC,CASSVGLAGQYEQYF
TRBV5-1,-,TRBJ2-5,TRBD1,TGCGCCAGCAGTGGGACAGGGGGCGCGGAGACCCAGTACTTC,CASSGTGGAETQYF
TRBV5-1,-,TRBJ2-3,-,TGCGCCAGCAGCCCTGGGGTGTCAGCGTTCATGGCAGATACGCAGTATTTT,CASSPGVSAFMADTQYF
TRBV18,-,TRBJ2-5,-,TGTGCCAGCTCACCGACCAGTCTAGCAATAGCAGAGACCCAGTACTTC,CASSPTSLAIAETQYF
TRBV27,-,TRBJ2-5,TRBD2,TGTGCCAGCAGTTCTAGCGGGGGGGCCTGGGAGACCCAGTACTTC,CASSSSGGAWETQYF
TRBV9,-,TRBJ1-5,-,TGTGCCAGCAGCGTAGATGGGGGCAATCAGCCCCAGCATTTT,CASSVDGGNQPQHF
TRBV7-9,-,TRBJ1-3,-,TGTGCCAGCAGCTTAGCAGGGTCTGGAAACACCATATATTTT,CASSLAGSGNTIYF
TRBV5-1,-,TRBJ2-5,-,TGCGCCAGCAGATATTCCGGACCACAAGAGACCCAGTACTTC,CASRYSGPQETQYF
TRBV6-4,-,TRBJ1-1,-,TGTGCCAGCAAGAAAGTTCCGTCGGCCGGGGATCCTGAAGCTTTCTTT,CASKKVPSAGDPEAFF
TRBV2,-,TRBJ2-7,-,TGTGCCAGCATCGGTGCGGACTCCTACGAGCAGTACTTC,CASIGADSYEQYF
TRBV30,-,TRBJ2-7,TRBD1,TGTGCCTGGAGACATCCGGGACAGTCCTACGAGCAGTACTTC,CAWRHPGQSYEQYF
TRBV11-3,-,TRBJ2-3,-,TGTGCCAGCAGCTTATACGGTCGACCCACAGATACGCAGTATTTT,CASSLYGRPTDTQYF
TRBV5-1,-,TRBJ2-5,-,TGCGCCAGCAGCTTACAGGGCCTCCAAGAGACCCAGTACTTC,CASSLQGLQETQYF
TRBV7-3,once,TRBJ2-1,-,TGTGCCAGCAGCTCGGAATACAATGAGCAGTTCTTC,CASSSEYNEQFF
TRBV5-1,-,TRBJ2-1,TRBD1,TGCGCCAGTAAAGGAGGGACAGGGGTACCCAATGAGCAGTTCTTC,CASKGGTGVPNEQFF
TRBV7-8,-,TRBJ1-2,-,TGTGCCAGCAGCCCAGGTACCCGGACGGGACATAACTATGGCTACACCTTC,CASSPGTRTGHNYGYTF
TRBV7-9,-,TRBJ2-3,-,TGTGCCAGCAGCTTGGGCACAGATACGCAGTATTTT,CASSLGTDTQYF
TRBV6-1,-,TRBJ1-6,TRBD1,TGTGCCAGTTACAAACCAGGGGGTTGGTCACCCCTCCACTTT,CASYKPGGWSPLHF
TRBV5-1,-,TRBJ2-1,-,TGCGCCAGCAGCTTGGATGCCACCTACAATGAGCAGTTCTTC,CASSLDATYNEQFF
TRBV5-8,few,TRBJ2-5,-,TGTGCCAGCAGCCCCTACGGAGGGTCAGTTAGGACCCAGTACTTC,CASSPYGGSVRTQYF
TRBV4-1,-,TRBJ2-7,-,TGCGCCAGCAGCCCACCCGTGAGCCACGAGCAGTACTTC,CASSPPVSHEQYF
TRBV6-5,-,TRBJ2-5,TRBD2,TGTGCCAGCAGGCCGGGGGGGCTCGGTGAGACCCAGTACTTC,CASRPGGLGETQYF
TRBV6-6,-,TRBJ1-1,TRBD1,TGTGCCAGCAGTAATCCGGACAGGGGGCAGACTGAAGCTTTCTTT,CASSNPDRGQTEAFF
TRBV25-1,-,TRBJ2-4,TRBD1,TGTGCCAGCAGTGGATCCTCTTCCAGGGGGTGGACCAAAAACATTCAGTACTTC,CASSGSSSRGWTKNIQYF
TRBV5-1,-,TRBJ2-5,-,TGCGCCAGCAGCTTGGCGGGGACCCAGTACTTC,CASSLAGTQYF
TRBV19,-,TRBJ2-2,-,TGTGCCAGTACCCCGGGCCCGAACACCGGGGAGCTGTTTTTT,CASTPGPNTGELFF
TRBV2,-,TRBJ2-3,TRBD2,TGTGCCAGCAGTGTCAACGGGGGGGAGGTAGATACGCAGTATTTT,CASSVNGGEVDTQYF
TRBV6-1,once,TRBJ1-1,TRBD1,TGTGCCAGCAGTGAAGCTCAGGACAGGGTGGTTTTCTTT,CASSEAQDRVVFF
TRBV18,-,TRBJ1-3,-,TGTGCCAGCTCACCAATCCCAGGCTCTGGAGTTGGAAACACCATATATTTT,CASSPIPGSGVGNTIYF
TRBV5-1,-,TRBJ1-1,TRBD1,TGCGCCAGCAGCTTTAAGACAGGGAGGACTGAAGCTTTCTTT,CASSFKTGRTEAFF
TRBV25-1,-,TRBJ2-7,-,TGTGCCAGCAGTGCAGAACAGGGAATCTACGAGCAGTACTTC,CASSAEQGIYEQYF
TRBV7-6,-,TRBJ2-3,TRBD2,TGTGCCAGCAGCTTTCTAGCGGGGGAATTCGGGGATACGCAGTATTTT,CASSFLAGEFGDTQYF